This T cell receptor beta chain is from a study of T-cell memory formation after mild COVID-19. TCRdb fed the 5' RACE reads into MiXCR, producing one record per CDR3 protein. The data hold about 430,000 distinct CDR3 sequences, with about 20% observed a single time. This CDR3 spans 15 amino acids. Germline values: CDR1 SGDLS, CDR2 YYNGEE. Trimming shortened V by 2 bases and J by 5 bases, and 14 bases separated the two germline ends. The study's findings and limits: Contracting clones from day 15 to 85 showed balanced CD4/CD8; later expanders favored CD4+.

Remarks on this clonotype: Its target is unknown.

This receptor was taken from a man younger than 30 who had mild COVID-19 (a few samples of this study predate the infection). Cell type and time point are not known. Sequencing was performed on PBMCs or a T cell subset sorted from them (not recorded which). V and J are TRBV9 and TRBJ2-1, with a possible D match to TRBD1 (6 bases). This CDR3 is CASSVFWGRDNEQFF. Here the CDR3 DNA reads TGTGCCAGCAGCGTTTTCTGGGGGCGCGACAATGAGCAGTTCTTC.